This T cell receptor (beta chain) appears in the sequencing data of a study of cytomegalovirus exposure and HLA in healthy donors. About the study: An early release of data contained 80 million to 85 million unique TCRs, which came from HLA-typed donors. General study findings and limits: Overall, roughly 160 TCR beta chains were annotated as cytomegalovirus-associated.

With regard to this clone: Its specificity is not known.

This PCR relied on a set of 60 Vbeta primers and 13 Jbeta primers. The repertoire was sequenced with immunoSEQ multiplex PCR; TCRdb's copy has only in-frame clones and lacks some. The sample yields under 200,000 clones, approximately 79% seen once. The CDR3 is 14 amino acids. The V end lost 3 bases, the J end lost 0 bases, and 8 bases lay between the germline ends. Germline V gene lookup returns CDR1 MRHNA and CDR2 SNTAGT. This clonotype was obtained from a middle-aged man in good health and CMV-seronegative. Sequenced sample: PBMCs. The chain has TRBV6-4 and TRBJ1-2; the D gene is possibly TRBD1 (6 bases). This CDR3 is CASSEGGANYGYTF. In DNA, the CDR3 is TGTGCCAGCAGTGAAGGGGGGGCTAACTATGGCTACACCTTC.